This TCR beta chain was documented in a study of blood T cell repertoires in COVID-19. Study as a whole: Acute and convalescent COVID-19 samples came from the United States, Italy and Spain. The cDNA or gDNA used as material had been derived from T cells, B-cell-depleted T cells, or PBMCs.

The method was immunoSEQ multiplex PCR; TCRdb's version includes in-frame clones alone and lacks a portion of them. This table has some 220,000 clones, around 84% appearing once. This clone was counted a few times. The V end was cut by 7 bases, the J end by 2 bases, with 10 bases between. The CDR3 loop spans 12 amino acids. Per the germline V gene, CDR1 is SGHTS and CDR2 is YDEGEE. The sample consisted of peripheral blood. V is TRBV5-8 and J is TRBJ2-7; D is uncertain. The clonotype was recovered from a man over 45 who had recovered from COVID-19. This CDR3 is CASSGPAYEQYF. The CDR3 nucleotides read TGTGCCAGCTCGGGTCCGGCCTACGAGCAGTACTTC.